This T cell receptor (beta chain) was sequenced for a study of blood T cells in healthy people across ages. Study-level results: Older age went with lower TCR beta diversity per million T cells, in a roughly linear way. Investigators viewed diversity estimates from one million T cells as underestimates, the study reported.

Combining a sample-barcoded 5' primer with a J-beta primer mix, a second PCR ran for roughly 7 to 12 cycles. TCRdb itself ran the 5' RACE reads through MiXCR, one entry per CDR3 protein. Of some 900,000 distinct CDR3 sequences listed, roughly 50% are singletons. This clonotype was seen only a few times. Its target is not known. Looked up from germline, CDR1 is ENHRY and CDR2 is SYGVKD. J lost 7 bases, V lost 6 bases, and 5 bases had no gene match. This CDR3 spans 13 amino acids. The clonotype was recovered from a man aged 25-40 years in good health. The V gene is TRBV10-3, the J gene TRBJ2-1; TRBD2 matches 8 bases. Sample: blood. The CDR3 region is CAIRAGGRNEQFF. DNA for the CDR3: TGTGCCATCAGGGCGGGGGGAAGAAATGAGCAGTTCTTC.